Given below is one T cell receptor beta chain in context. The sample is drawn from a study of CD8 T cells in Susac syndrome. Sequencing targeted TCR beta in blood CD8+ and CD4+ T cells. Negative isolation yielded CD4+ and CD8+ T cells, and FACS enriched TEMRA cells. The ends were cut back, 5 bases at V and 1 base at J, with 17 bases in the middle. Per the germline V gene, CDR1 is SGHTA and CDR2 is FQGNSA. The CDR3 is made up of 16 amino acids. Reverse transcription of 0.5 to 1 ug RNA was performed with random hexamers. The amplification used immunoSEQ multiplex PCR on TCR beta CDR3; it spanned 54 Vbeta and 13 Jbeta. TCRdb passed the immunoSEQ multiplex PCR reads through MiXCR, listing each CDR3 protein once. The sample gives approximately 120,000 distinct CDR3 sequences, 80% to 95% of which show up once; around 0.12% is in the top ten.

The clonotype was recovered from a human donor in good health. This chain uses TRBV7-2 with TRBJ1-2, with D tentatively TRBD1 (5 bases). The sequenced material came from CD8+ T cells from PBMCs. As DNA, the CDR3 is TGTGCCAGCAGCAACCCCTGGGGCAACGGTAACTATGGCTACACCTTC. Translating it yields CASSNPWGNGNYGYTF.